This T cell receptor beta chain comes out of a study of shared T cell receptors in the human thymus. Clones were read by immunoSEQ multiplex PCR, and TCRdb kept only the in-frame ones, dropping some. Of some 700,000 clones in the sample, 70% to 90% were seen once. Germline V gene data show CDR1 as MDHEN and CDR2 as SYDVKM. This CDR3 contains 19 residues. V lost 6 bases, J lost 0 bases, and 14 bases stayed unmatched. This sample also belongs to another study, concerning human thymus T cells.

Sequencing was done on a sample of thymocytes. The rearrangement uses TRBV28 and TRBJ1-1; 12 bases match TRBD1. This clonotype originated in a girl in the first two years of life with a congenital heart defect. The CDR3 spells CASRQGTGGESIVNTEAFF. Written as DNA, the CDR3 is TGTGCCAGCAGACAGGGGACAGGGGGCGAAAGTATCGTGAACACTGAAGCTTTCTTT. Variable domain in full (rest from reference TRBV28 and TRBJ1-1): DVKVTQSSRYLVKRTGEKVFLECVQDMDHENMFWYRQDPGLGLRLIYFSYDVKMKEKGDIPEGYSVSREKKERFSLILESASTNQTSMYLCASRQGTGGESIVNTEAFFGQGTRLTVV.